These 16 T cell receptor beta chains were all obtained from the same sample, sequenced in a study of blood T cell repertoires in COVID-19. Profiled with immunoSEQ multiplex PCR; TCRdb holds only in-frame clones, not every one. The sample includes 110,000 to 150,000 clones, 80% of them seen just once. The sequenced material came from peripheral blood. These receptors all come from a woman aged 45 to 65 with acute or convalescent COVID-19.

This clone was detected only once. This chain links TRBV7-3 with TRBJ2-1, with 7 positions matching TRBD2. The germline V gene encodes CDR1 SGHTA and CDR2 FQGTGA. J was trimmed by 9 bases and V by 3 bases; bases with no gene match: 5. The CDR3 loop spans 13 amino acids. Here the CDR3 DNA reads TGTGCCAGCAGCTTGTCGGGGGGTAGTGAGCAGTTCTTC. Amino acids: CASSLSGGSEQFF.

J is TRBJ2-3 and V is TRBV7-9; 9 bases line up with TRBD1. CDR3 length: 15 amino acids. The V gene end was trimmed by 2 bases and the J gene end by 4 bases; junction bases not matched to a gene: 4. CDR1 and CDR2 (germline): SEHNR, FQNEAQ (reference sequence). In DNA form, the CDR3 reads TGTGCCAGCAGCTTAAGAGGGGACAGGGCAGATACGCAGTATTTT. Translation gives CASSLRGDRADTQYF.

This chain links TRBV5-6 with TRBJ1-1; the D gene is possibly TRBD1 (5 bases). CDR1 and CDR2 (germline): SGHDT, YYEEEE. The CDR3 runs 15 residues. Trimming pared 2 bases from V and 1 base from J, leaving 12 bases between. The DNA for the CDR3 is TGTGCCAGCAGCTTCTATGCAGGGTGGAACACTGAAGCTTTCTTT. Protein product: CASSFYAGWNTEAFF. Based on the CDR3 plus reference TRBV5-6 and TRBJ1-1, the full variable domain is DAGVTQSPTHLIKTRGQQVTLRCSPKSGHDTVSWYQQALGQGPQFIFQYYEEEERQRGNFPDRFSGHQFPNYSSELNVNALLLGDSALYLCASSFYAGWNTEAFFGQGTRLTVV.

The J gene is TRBJ2-2, the V gene TRBV11-2, with D possibly being TRBD2 (6 bases). The CDR3 length is 17 residues. Germline V CDR1 and CDR2: SGHAT, FQNNGV. V lost 0 bases and J lost 6, with 17 bases in between. DNA for the CDR3: TGTGCCAGCAGCTTAGAGGCTGGGCGGGGCGGAGCCGGGGAGCTGTTTTTT. As protein: CASSLEAGRGGAGELFF.

The V gene is TRBV7-2, the J gene TRBJ1-2; TRBD1 might be the D (5 bases). The ends were cut back, 5 bases at V and 5 bases at J, with 9 bases in the middle. Germline lookup yields CDR1 SGHTA and CDR2 FQGNSA. The CDR3 is 12 residues long. CDR3 sequence reads: CASSETAYGYTF. The CDR3, as DNA: TGTGCCAGCAGCGAGACAGCTTATGGCTACACCTTC.

The rearrangement uses TRBV3-1 (or the pseudogene TRBV3-2) and TRBJ1-1, with a weak D call TRBD1 (5 bases). V lost 4 bases and J lost 4, with 13 bases in between. CDR1 is LGHDT, CDR2 YNNKEL, per germline (reference sequence). The CDR3 covers 14 residues. As DNA, the CDR3 is TGTGCCAGCAGCCCTCAGACAGACTCCACTGAAGCTTTCTTT. This gives the protein CASSPQTDSTEAFF.

This chain joins TRBV7-9 and TRBJ1-1, with TRBD1 identical over 12 bases. Germline trimming cut 6 bases from V and 11 bases from J; bases unmatched to any gene: 10. CDR1 and CDR2 from the germline V gene are SEHNR and FQNEAQ (reference sequence). There are 14 residues in the CDR3. CDR3 residues: CASSYGTGGAEAFF. In DNA, the CDR3 is TGTGCCAGCAGTTACGGGACAGGGGGCGCAGAGGCTTTCTTT.

This chain uses TRBV4-3 with TRBJ1-6, with 7 nucleotides matching TRBD1. V gave up 2 bases and J gave up 7 bases; unmatched junction bases: 5. The CDR3 is 15 residues long. Germline V gene lookup returns CDR1 LGHNA and CDR2 YSLEER. CDR3 amino acids: CASSQFTGANSPLHF. The CDR3 nucleotides are TGCGCCAGCAGCCAATTTACAGGGGCCAATTCACCCCTCCACTTT.

V gene TRBV7-9 combines with J gene TRBJ1-1, with a possible D match to TRBD1 (6 bases). This CDR3 spans 12 amino acids. The germline V gene encodes CDR1 SEHNR and CDR2 FQNEAQ (reference sequence). Deletions cut 6 bases from V and 10 bases from J, with 15 bases between. The CDR3 nucleotides read TGTGCCAGCAGTTCCAGGGGAGGGGTAGCTTTCTTT. Encoded protein: CASSSRGGVAFF.

The J gene is TRBJ2-5, the V gene TRBV2, with 12 bases fitting TRBD1. The trim removed 8 bases at V and 3 bases at J, leaving 16 bases unmatched. CDR1 is SNHLY and CDR2 is FYNNEI in the germline V gene. CDR3 size: 18 residues. For the CDR3, the DNA is TGTGCCAGCCCACGGCGACCGGGACAGGGGGCGTTGGAAGAGACCCAGTACTTC. Its translation: CASPRRPGQGALEETQYF. Drawing the rest from reference TRBV2 and TRBJ2-5, the complete variable domain is EPEVTQTPSHQVTQMGQEVILRCVPISNHLYFYWYRQILGQKVEFLVSFYNNEISEKSEIFDDQFSVERPDGSNFTLKIRSTKLEDSAMYFCASPRRPGQGALEETQYFGPGTRLLVL.

In this sample, this clone turned up a few times. The genes are TRBV2 and TRBJ2-1; TRBD2 matches at 8 bases. V lost 3 bases, J lost 8 bases, and 9 bases stayed unmatched. The CDR3 covers 15 residues. Germline CDR1 and CDR2: SNHLY and FYNNEI. Written as DNA, the CDR3 is TGTGCCAGCAGTGACCCGGGACTAGTTACCCATGAGCAGTTCTTC. It yields the protein CASSDPGLVTHEQFF.

The chain employs TRBV6-5 and TRBJ2-2, with TRBD2 matching 8 bases. Germline V gene sequence: CDR1 MNHEY, CDR2 SVGAGI. The junction had 3 bases not matched to a gene; V was cut back by 4 bases and J by 2 bases. CDR3 size: 15 residues. The CDR3 sequence is CASSFSGENTGELFF. In DNA, the CDR3 is TGTGCCAGCAGTTTTAGCGGGGAAAACACCGGGGAGCTGTTTTTT.

V is TRBV14 and J is TRBJ1-1; D call uncertain. Germline CDR1 reads SGHDN; CDR2 reads FVKESK. Trimming pared 4 bases from V and 3 bases from J, leaving 12 bases between. The CDR3 length is 14 residues. The CDR3: CASSRIGSDTEAFF. The CDR3 bases are TGTGCCAGCAGCCGAATAGGGAGCGACACTGAAGCTTTCTTT. The full variable domain, its missing parts supplied by reference TRBV14 and TRBJ1-1, is EAGVTQFPSHSVIEKGQTVTLRCDPISGHDNLYWYRRVMGKEIKFLLHFVKESKQDESGMPNNRFLAERTGGTYSTLKVQPAELEDSGVYFCASSRIGSDTEAFFGQGTRLTVV.

This clone was detected only a few times. The gene calls are TRBV7-6 and TRBJ1-2; TRBD1 aligns across 7 bases. V lost 4 bases and J lost 7; bases outside the gene matches: 12. The V gene's germline CDR1 is SGHVS and CDR2 FNYEAQ. The CDR3 runs to 15 residues. CDR3 sequence reads: CASSSQQGIGGGYTF. The CDR3 DNA reads as TGTGCCAGCAGCTCCCAACAGGGGATCGGAGGTGGCTACACCTTC.

The chain joins TRBV7-9 to TRBJ1-3; TRBD1 matches 10 bases. CDR3 size: 18 residues. The junction had 14 bases not matched to a gene; V was cut back by 5 bases and J by 4 bases. Germline lookup yields CDR1 SEHNR and CDR2 FQNEAQ (reference sequence). The CDR3 nucleotides are TGTGCCAGCAGCCCTCGACAGGGGGCCCAAGGAAGAGGAAACACCATATATTTT. The encoded protein is CASSPRQGAQGRGNTIYF. The full variable domain, its missing parts supplied by reference TRBV7-9 and TRBJ1-3, is DTGVSQNPRHKITKRGQNVTFRCDPISEHNRLYWYRQTLGQGPEFLTYFQNEAQLEKSRLLSDRFSAERPKGSFSTLEIQRTEQGDSAMYLCASSPRQGAQGRGNTIYFGEGSWLTVV.

The CDR3 DNA reads as TGTGCCAGCAGCCTTAGTTGGGCAGAAGGAGGAAACACCATATATTTT. This sequence encodes CASSLSWAEGGNTIYF. This chain joins TRBV3-1 (or the pseudogene TRBV3-2) and TRBJ1-3; the D is unclear. Deletions cut 4 bases from V and 4 bases from J, with 17 bases between. CDR3 length equals 16 residues. Germline CDR1 is LGHDT and CDR2 is YNNKEL (reference sequence).